What follows are 30 T cell receptor beta chains derived from one specimen sequenced in a study of blood T cell repertoires in COVID-19. Profiled with immunoSEQ multiplex PCR; TCRdb holds only in-frame clones, not every one. The table lists about 52,000 clones, roughly 90% of them singletons, with around 9% in the top ten. The sample comprised peripheral blood. These receptors all stem from a man of 80 years or more with active or convalescent COVID-19.

The J gene is TRBJ1-2, the V gene TRBV6-1, with D unclear. Germline loops: CDR1 MNHNS, CDR2 SASEGT. The V and J ends lost 1 base and 4 bases respectively, with 7 bases between them. The CDR3 consists of 13 residues. The CDR3 protein is CASSEVGPYGYTF. The CDR3, as DNA: TGTGCCAGCAGTGAAGTGGGCCCCTATGGCTACACCTTC.

The chain has TRBV9 and TRBJ2-3, with D perhaps matching TRBD2 (6 bases). The CDR3 spans 18 residues. Germline V lookup: CDR1 SGDLS, CDR2 YYNGEE. Trimming removed 0 bases at V and 0 bases at J, with 17 bases between. The CDR3 reads CASSVEAGSGGSTDTQYF. CDR3 DNA: TGTGCCAGCAGCGTAGAGGCGGGCTCCGGAGGGAGCACAGATACGCAGTATTTT. The whole variable domain, remainder taken from reference TRBV9 and TRBJ2-3, is DSGVTQTPKHLITATGQRVTLRCSPRSGDLSVYWYQQSLDQGLQFLIQYYNGEERAKGNILERFSAQQFPDLHSELNLSSLELGDSALYFCASSVEAGSGGSTDTQYFGPGTRLTVL.

The chain recombines TRBV21-1 with TRBJ2-7; the listed D gene, TRBD2, was not tested against the DNA. TRBV21-1 is a recognized pseudogene. CDR3 length: 14 residues. The CDR3 DNA sequence: TGTGCCAGCAGCAACGAGAAGTTCCTCTCCGAGCAGTACTTC. Protein: CASSNEKFLSEQYF.

The J gene is TRBJ1-2, the V gene TRBV5-5; no firm D call. From germline, CDR1 is SGHKS and CDR2 YYEKEE (reference sequence). Trimming shortened V by 2 bases and J by 4 bases, and 9 bases separated the two germline ends. The CDR3 is made up of 13 amino acids. CDR3 region: CASSFGGIYGYTF. In nucleotides, the CDR3 is TGTGCCAGCAGCTTCGGAGGAATCTATGGCTACACCTTC. The variable domain in full, completed from reference TRBV5-5 and TRBJ1-2, reads DAGVTQSPTHLIKTRGQQVTLRCSPISGHKSVSWYQQVLGQGPQFIFQYYEKEERGRGNFPDRFSARQFPNYSSELNVNALLLGDSALYLCASSFGGIYGYTFGSGTRLTVV.

This chain joins TRBV4-3 and TRBJ2-2, with D unclear. Trimming pared 5 bases from V and 3 bases from J, leaving 4 bases between. Per germline, CDR1 LGHNA and CDR2 YSLEER. The CDR3 extends over 12 amino acids. The CDR3 DNA sequence: TGCGCCAGCAGCTCGTACACCGGGGAGCTGTTTTTT. It specifies CASSSYTGELFF.

The chain carries TRBV11-3 and TRBJ2-1; TRBD2 matches at 7 bases. The germline CDR1 and CDR2 sequences are SGHNT and YENEEA. The CDR3 covers 15 residues. Trimming removed 4 bases from V and 1 base from J; junction bases left unmatched: 4. The CDR3 loop is CASSSSGASYNEQFF. CDR3 DNA: TGTGCCAGCAGCTCGAGCGGGGCTTCCTACAATGAGCAGTTCTTC.

The chain combines TRBV10-3 with TRBJ1-2, with no clear D. CDR1 and CDR2 from the germline V gene are ENHRY and SYGVKD. The V gene lost 2 bases and the J gene lost 7 bases, with 5 bases spanning the gap. This CDR3 has 11 residues. CDR3 sequence reads: CAISEGGGYTF. The CDR3 coding sequence is TGTGCCATCAGTGAGGGCGGTGGCTACACCTTC.

The chain has TRBV18 and TRBJ2-7, with 12 bases fitting TRBD2. From germline, CDR1 is KGHSH and CDR2 LQKENI. The J segment lost 5 bases and the V segment lost 4 bases, leaving 3 bases of the junction unmatched. The CDR3 is 14 amino acids. The CDR3 spells CASSRPSGRDEQYF. In DNA form, the CDR3 reads TGTGCCAGCTCACGACCTAGCGGGAGGGACGAGCAGTACTTC.

The rearrangement uses TRBV6-2 or TRBV6-3 and TRBJ2-1; 7 nucleotides match TRBD2. The CDR3 loop spans 13 amino acids. After removal of 4 bases from V and 9 bases from J, the junction contained 6 bases not matched to a gene. Germline CDR1 is MNHEY and CDR2 is SVGEGT. CDR3 protein: CASSWREIGEQFF. DNA for the CDR3: TGTGCCAGCAGTTGGCGGGAGATCGGTGAGCAGTTCTTC.

The chain joins TRBV28 to TRBJ1-4; the D gene is possibly TRBD1 (6 bases). V lost 6 bases to trimming and J lost 8 bases, with 19 bases between them. The CDR3 runs to 15 residues. CDR1 is MDHEN and CDR2 is SYDVKM in the germline V gene. The CDR3 DNA follows: TGTGCCAGCAGCGACTCCGGGGGGGGCCGGGAAAAACTGTTTTTT. It encodes CASSDSGGGREKLFF.

J is TRBJ1-4 and V is TRBV2; no reliable D call. The ends were cut back, 2 bases at V and 3 bases at J, with 7 bases in the middle. The CDR3 spans 14 residues. In germline, CDR1 is SNHLY, CDR2 FYNNEI. This chain's CDR3 is CASSELRSNEKLFF. CDR3 nucleotide sequence: TGTGCCAGCAGTGAATTGAGGTCTAATGAAAAACTGTTTTTT.

This clone has only one observation. V is TRBV19 and J is TRBJ2-1, with TRBD2 identical over 9 bases. Germline CDR1 reads LNHDA; CDR2 reads SQIVND (reference sequence). The J segment lost 10 bases and the V segment lost 4 bases, leaving 8 bases of the junction unmatched. This CDR3 region has 14 residues. CDR3 nucleotide sequence: TGTGCCAGTAGTACCGGGACTAGCCGGGAGGAGCAGTTCTTC. Its protein is CASSTGTSREEQFF.

The V call is TRBV4-2, the J call TRBJ2-1; no reliable D call. The V gene lost 3 bases and the J gene lost 7 bases, with 16 bases spanning the gap. Germline CDR1 is LGHNA and CDR2 is YNFKEQ. The CDR3 covers 15 residues. The CDR3 coding sequence is TGTGCCAGCAGCCATATTAGGCGGAGTGGGAATGAGCAGTTCTTC. Amino acid sequence: CASSHIRRSGNEQFF.

The chain has TRBV19 and TRBJ2-7; D might be TRBD2 (5 bases). Trimming stripped 2 bases from V and 0 bases from J, with 11 bases between. CDR1 and CDR2 from the germline V gene are LNHDA and SQIVND (reference sequence). The CDR3 has 15 amino acids. The CDR3 DNA sequence: TGTGCCAGTAGTATACTCGACGGGAACTCCTACGAGCAGTACTTC. Translation gives CASSILDGNSYEQYF.

CDR3 DNA sequence: TGCAGAGTGACAAGAAACTTGGACACTGAAGCTTTCTTT. It encodes CRVTRNLDTEAFF. The rearrangement joins TRBV29-1 to TRBJ1-1; D remains unclear. Germline V gene sequence: CDR1 SQVTM, CDR2 ANQGSEA. The CDR3 consists of 13 residues.

CDR3 DNA sequence: TGTGCCATCAGGAAGACTAGCGGGAGTGCAGATACGCAGTATTTT. Translated: CAIRKTSGSADTQYF. The gene calls are TRBV10-3 and TRBJ2-3; 12 bases fit TRBD2. V was pared by 6 bases and J by 4 bases, with 5 bases of the junction left unmatched. CDR1 is ENHRY, CDR2 SYGVKD, per germline. This CDR3 has 15 residues.

The chain has TRBV27 and TRBJ2-7, with a tentative D call TRBD2 (5 bases). CDR1 is MNHEY and CDR2 is SMNVEV in the germline V gene (reference sequence). The CDR3 sequence is 11 residues long. V was trimmed by 3 bases and J by 7 bases, leaving 7 bases between them. As DNA, the CDR3 is TGTGCCAGCAGTTTCAGGAGGGAGCAGTACTTC. Protein product: CASSFRREQYF.

The rearrangement links TRBV7-2 to TRBJ1-3; 11 bases match TRBD1. CDR1 is SGHTA, CDR2 FQGNSA, per germline. The CDR3 runs to 16 residues. Trimming at V came to 5 bases and at J to 0 bases, leaving 3 bases not matched to a gene. CDR3 loop: CASSMDRGLSGNTIYF. As DNA, the CDR3 is TGTGCCAGCAGCATGGACAGGGGGCTCTCTGGAAACACCATATATTTT.

The V call is TRBV28, the J call TRBJ1-2; TRBD1 is a possible D gene (6 bases). Germline V gives CDR1 MDHEN, CDR2 SYDVKM. The CDR3 is 13 amino acids. Trimming shortened V by 3 bases and J by 8 bases, and 13 bases separated the two germline ends. CDR3 nucleotide sequence: TGTGCCAGCAGTTTGCCTCAGGGGAGAGGCTACACCTTC. Its protein product is CASSLPQGRGYTF.

The chain has TRBV5-5 and TRBJ2-5; TRBD1 aligns across 7 bases. Trimming at V came to 4 bases and at J to 2 bases, leaving 8 bases not matched to a gene. Germline CDR1 is SGHKS and CDR2 is YYEKEE (reference sequence). The CDR3 runs 15 residues. The DNA for the CDR3 is TGTGCCAGCAGCGTAGCTACAGGGGAACAAGAGACCCAGTACTTC. Encoded protein: CASSVATGEQETQYF.

The rearrangement joins TRBV10-3 to TRBJ2-6; TRBD1 aligns across 7 bases. The CDR3 has 17 residues. The germline CDR1 and CDR2 sequences are ENHRY and SYGVKD. V trimming: 4 bases; J trimming: 0 bases; junction bases outside the gene matches: 6. The CDR3 DNA is TGTGCCATCAGTGCAGGGACAGAGACCTCTGGGGCCAACGTCCTGACTTTC. Translation: CAISAGTETSGANVLTF.

This clone was detected a few times. J is TRBJ2-7 and V is TRBV30; D remains unclear. The V and J ends lost 6 bases and 6 bases respectively, with 15 bases between them. CDR1 is GTSNPN, CDR2 SVGIG, per germline (reference sequence). This CDR3 region has 12 residues. The CDR3 loop is CACDKPRSEQYF. The CDR3 nucleotides read TGTGCCTGCGATAAACCGAGATCCGAGCAGTACTTC. The variable domain in full, with the rest retrieved from reference TRBV30 and TRBJ2-7, is SQTIHQWPATLVQPVGSPLSLECTVEGTSNPNLYWYRQAAGRGLQLLFYSVGIGQISSEVPQNLSASRPQDRQFILSSKKLLLSDSGFYLCACDKPRSEQYFGPGTRLTVT.

The gene calls are TRBV7-6 and TRBJ2-7; D is possibly TRBD2 (5 bases). The germline gives CDR1 SGHVS, CDR2 FNYEAQ. This CDR3 is built from 14 residues. V was pared by 1 base and J by 4 bases, with 11 bases between. CDR3 loop: CASSLDPGSYEQYF. The DNA of the CDR3 is TGTGCCAGCAGCTTAGATCCGGGGTCGTACGAGCAGTACTTC. The whole variable domain, filled in from reference TRBV7-6 and TRBJ2-7, reads GAGVSQSPRYKVTKRGQDVALRCDPISGHVSLYWYRQALGQGPEFLTYFNYEAQQDKSGLPNDRFSAERPEGSISTLTIQRTEQRDSAMYRCASSLDPGSYEQYFGPGTRLTVT.

This clone was observed a few times. The rearrangement joins TRBV5-1 to TRBJ2-1, with D maybe TRBD1 (5 bases). Germline assignment: CDR1 SGHRS and CDR2 YFSETQ. The CDR3 length is 13 residues. V lost 4 bases and J 10 bases, leaving 15 bases between the germline ends. As DNA, the CDR3 is TGCGCCAGCAGCCCCCAGGCAGGGCGGGAGCAGTTCTTC. It specifies CASSPQAGREQFF.

Only a few counts were recorded for this clone. The CDR3 reads CASSYRQGGGYTF. The CDR3 DNA reads TGTGCCAGCAGTTACAGGCAGGGAGGTGGCTACACCTTC. This chain links TRBV6-5 with TRBJ1-2; TRBD1 is a possible D gene (5 bases). The germline V gene has CDR1 MNHEY and CDR2 SVGAGI. This CDR3 spans 13 amino acids. The V end was cut by 2 bases, the J end by 7 bases, with 11 bases between.

The V gene is TRBV7-2, the J gene TRBJ2-2, with unresolved D. With 6 bases removed from V and 6 bases from J, the gap between germline ends came to 17 bases. CDR3 length: 15 residues. Germline V gene data show CDR1 as SGHTA and CDR2 as FQGNSA. Here the CDR3 reads CASSRFQFLAGELFF. CDR3 bases: TGTGCCAGCAGTCGATTTCAGTTTCTGGCCGGGGAGCTGTTTTTT.

In regard to this clone: Germline and junction disagree at one end, which may indicate a read error. The chain is built from TRBV28 and TRBJ2-7; possible D gene TRBD2, 6 bases. Germline loops: CDR1 MDHEN, CDR2 SYDVKM. The CDR3 sequence is 14 residues long. CDR3 residues: CASSLRGIATAAHF. For the CDR3, the DNA is TGTGCCAGCAGTTTACGCGGGATAGCGACAGCGGCTCACTTC.

The DNA for the CDR3 is TGTGCCAGCAGCCTGGCACCGATCCATTCACCCCTCCACTTT. Protein: CASSLAPIHSPLHF. The chain employs TRBV28 and TRBJ1-6; D is uncertain. Trimming stripped 6 bases from V and 8 bases from J, with 14 bases between. The CDR3 loop spans 14 amino acids. CDR1 is MDHEN, CDR2 SYDVKM, per germline.

The chain carries TRBV4-3 and TRBJ2-3; 9 positions match TRBD1. Germline loops: CDR1 LGHNA, CDR2 YSLEER. The V and J ends lost 4 bases and 6 bases, in that order; junction bases with no gene match: 8. The CDR3 is made up of 15 amino acids. CDR3 region: CASSLGQGPGDTQYF. Written as DNA, the CDR3 is TGCGCCAGCAGCCTTGGACAGGGGCCAGGCGATACGCAGTATTTT.

This clone appeared once. The chain combines TRBV12-3 or TRBV12-4 with TRBJ2-5; D gene uncertain. V was shortened by 3 bases and J by 5 bases, with 7 bases between the two germline ends. The CDR3 is 12 residues long. CDR3: CASSFLRETQYF. The CDR3 DNA reads TGTGCCAGCAGTTTTCTCCGGGAGACCCAGTACTTC.